This T cell receptor beta chain derives from a study of long-term antiretroviral therapy in people with HIV. Study results and caveats: Dominating the repertoire at all time points were the clones that expanded before ART.

The table lists this clone with a few counts. Its antigen is undetermined. V was pared by 7 bases and J by 10 bases, with 4 bases of the junction left unmatched. Germline V gene sequence: CDR1 SGHRS, CDR2 YFSETQ. This CDR3 spans 13 amino acids. This was the immunoSEQ v3.0 assay at survey level. Data came from immunoSEQ multiplex PCR; TCRdb stores just in-frame clones and leaves some out. Of under 20,000 clones in the sample, 65% to 85% were seen once. J is TRBJ2-1 and V is TRBV5-1; TRBD2 aligns across 14 bases. Sequencing used unsorted PBMCs, obtained approximately 1.3 years before starting antiretroviral therapy. This clonotype was sampled from a man aged 25 to 40 with HIV. The DNA of the CDR3 is TGCGCCAGCCGACTAGCGGGGGGGAGAGAGCAGTTCTTC. Its protein product is CASRLAGGREQFF.